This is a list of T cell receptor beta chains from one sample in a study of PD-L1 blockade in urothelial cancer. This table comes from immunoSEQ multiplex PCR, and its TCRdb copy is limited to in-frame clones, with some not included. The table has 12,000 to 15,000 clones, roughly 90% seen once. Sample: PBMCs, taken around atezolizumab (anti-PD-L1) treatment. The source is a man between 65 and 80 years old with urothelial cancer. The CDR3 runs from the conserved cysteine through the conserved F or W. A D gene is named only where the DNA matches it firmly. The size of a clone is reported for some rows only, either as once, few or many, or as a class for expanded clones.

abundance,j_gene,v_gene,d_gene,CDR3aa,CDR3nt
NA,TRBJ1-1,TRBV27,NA,CASSTSNRVIYTEAFF,TGTGCCAGCAGTACCTCTAACAGGGTGATCTACACTGAAGCTTTCTTT
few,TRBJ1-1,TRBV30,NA,CAWAGQLNTEAFF,TGTGCCTGGGCTGGACAGTTGAACACTGAAGCTTTCTTT
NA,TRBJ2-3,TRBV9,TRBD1,CASSGGTGGSTDTQYF,TGTGCCAGCAGCGGGGGGACAGGGGGTAGCACAGATACGCAGTATTTT
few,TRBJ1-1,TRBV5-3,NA,CARSSTGAFF,TGTGCCAGAAGCTCGACGGGGGCTTTCTTT
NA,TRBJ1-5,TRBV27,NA,CASSLYRGNQPQHF,TGTGCCAGCAGTTTATACAGGGGCAATCAGCCCCAGCATTTT
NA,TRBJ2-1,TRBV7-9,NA,CASSSTLEEYNEQFF,TGTGCCAGCAGCTCTACTCTCGAAGAATACAATGAGCAGTTCTTC
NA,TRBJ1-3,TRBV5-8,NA,CASSLEQGIGNTIYF,TGTGCCAGCAGCTTGGAACAGGGTATTGGAAACACCATATATTTT
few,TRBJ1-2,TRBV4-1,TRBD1,CASSNRDRSYGYTF,TGCGCCAGCAGCAACCGGGACAGATCATATGGCTACACCTTC
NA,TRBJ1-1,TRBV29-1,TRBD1,CSVEDRVGTGKEKNTEAFF,TGCAGCGTTGAAGATCGGGTAGGGACAGGGAAGGAAAAGAACACTGAAGCTTTCTTT
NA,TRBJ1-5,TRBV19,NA,CASSRQILQPQHF,TGTGCCAGTAGTAGGCAGATCCTTCAGCCCCAGCATTTT
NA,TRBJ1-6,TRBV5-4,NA,CASSFGSGGAGSPLHF,NA
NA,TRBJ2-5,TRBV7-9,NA,CASSPSGVFQETQYF,TGTGCCAGCAGCCCCTCAGGGGTCTTTCAAGAGACCCAGTACTTC
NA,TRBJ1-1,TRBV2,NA,CASRGQDTEAFF,TGTGCCAGCAGGGGGCAAGACACTGAAGCTTTCTTT
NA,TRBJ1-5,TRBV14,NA,CASSQFQEGPQHF,TGTGCCAGCAGCCAATTTCAAGAGGGGCCCCAGCATTTT
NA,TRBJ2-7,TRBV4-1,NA,CASSQNQLANPYEQYF,TGCGCCAGCAGCCAAAACCAGCTAGCGAATCCCTACGAGCAGTACTTC